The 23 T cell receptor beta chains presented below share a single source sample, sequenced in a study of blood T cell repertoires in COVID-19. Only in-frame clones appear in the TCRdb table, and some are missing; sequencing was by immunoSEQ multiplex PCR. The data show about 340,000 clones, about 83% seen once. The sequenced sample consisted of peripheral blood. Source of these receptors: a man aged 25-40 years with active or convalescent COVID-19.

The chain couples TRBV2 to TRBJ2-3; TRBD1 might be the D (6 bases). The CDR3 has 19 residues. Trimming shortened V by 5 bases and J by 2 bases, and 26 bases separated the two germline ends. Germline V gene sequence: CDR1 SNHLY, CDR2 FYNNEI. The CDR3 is CASSTPTGHDRSYTDTQYF. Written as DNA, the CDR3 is TGTGCCAGCAGTACACCAACGGGGCATGACAGGTCCTACACAGATACGCAGTATTTT.

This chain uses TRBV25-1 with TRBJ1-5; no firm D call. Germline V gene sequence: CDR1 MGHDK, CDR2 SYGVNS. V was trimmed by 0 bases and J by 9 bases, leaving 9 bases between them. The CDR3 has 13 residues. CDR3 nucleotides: TGTGCCAGCAGTGAATACCGGGGAGGGCCCCAGCATTTT. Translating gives CASSEYRGGPQHF.

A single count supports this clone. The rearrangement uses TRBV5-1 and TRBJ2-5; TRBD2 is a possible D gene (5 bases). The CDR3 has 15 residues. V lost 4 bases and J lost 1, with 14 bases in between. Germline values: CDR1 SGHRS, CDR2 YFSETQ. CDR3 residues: CASSPSGRTQETQYF. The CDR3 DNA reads TGCGCCAGCAGCCCGTCGGGGAGAACCCAAGAGACCCAGTACTTC.

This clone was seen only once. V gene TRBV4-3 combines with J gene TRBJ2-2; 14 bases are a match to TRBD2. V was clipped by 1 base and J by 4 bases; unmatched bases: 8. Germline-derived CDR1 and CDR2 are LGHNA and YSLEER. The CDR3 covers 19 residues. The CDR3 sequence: CASSQVAGLAGDVTGELFF. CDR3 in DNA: TGCGCCAGCAGCCAAGTGGCGGGACTAGCGGGAGACGTCACCGGGGAGCTGTTTTTT.

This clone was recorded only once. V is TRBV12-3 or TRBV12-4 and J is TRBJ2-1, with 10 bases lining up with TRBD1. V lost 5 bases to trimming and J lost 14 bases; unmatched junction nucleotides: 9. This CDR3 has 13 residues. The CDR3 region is CASSLGTGDREFF. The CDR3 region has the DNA TGTGCCAGCAGTCTAGGGACAGGGGATCGGGAGTTCTTC.

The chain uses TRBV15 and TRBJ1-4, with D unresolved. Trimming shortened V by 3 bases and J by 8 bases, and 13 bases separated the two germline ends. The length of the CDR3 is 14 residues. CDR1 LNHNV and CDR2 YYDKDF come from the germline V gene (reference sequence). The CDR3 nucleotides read TGTGCCACCAGCAGGGGGAGCCCAAGCGAAAAACTGTTTTTT. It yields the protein CATSRGSPSEKLFF.

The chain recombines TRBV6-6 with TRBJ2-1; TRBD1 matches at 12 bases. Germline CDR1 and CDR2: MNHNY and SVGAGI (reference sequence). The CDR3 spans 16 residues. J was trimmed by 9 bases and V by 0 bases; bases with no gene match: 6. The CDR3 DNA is TGTGCCAGCAGTTACTCTGCGGGACAGGGGGCTGGTGAGCAGTTCTTC. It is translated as CASSYSAGQGAGEQFF.

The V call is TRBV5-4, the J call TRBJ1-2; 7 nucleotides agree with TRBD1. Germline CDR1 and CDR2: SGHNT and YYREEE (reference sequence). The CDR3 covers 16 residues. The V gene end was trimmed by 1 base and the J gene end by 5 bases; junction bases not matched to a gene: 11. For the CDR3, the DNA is TGTGCCAGCAGCTTGATGGGTTATACAGGGGAGTATGGCTACACCTTC. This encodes CASSLMGYTGEYGYTF.

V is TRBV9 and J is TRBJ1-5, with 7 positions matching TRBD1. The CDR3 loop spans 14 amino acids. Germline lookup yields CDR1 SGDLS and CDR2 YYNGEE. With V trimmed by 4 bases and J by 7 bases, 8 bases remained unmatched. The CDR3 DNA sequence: TGTGCCAGCAGCCCTACAGGGGCGAGGCAGCCCCAGCATTTT. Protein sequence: CASSPTGARQPQHF.

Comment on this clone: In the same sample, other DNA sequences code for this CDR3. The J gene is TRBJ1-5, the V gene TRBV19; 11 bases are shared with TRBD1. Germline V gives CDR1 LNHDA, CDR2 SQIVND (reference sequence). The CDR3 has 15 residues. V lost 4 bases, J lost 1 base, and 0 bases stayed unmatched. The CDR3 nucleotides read TGTGCCAGTAGTAGGACAGGGGGCAGCAATCAGCCCCAGCATTTT. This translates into CASSRTGGSNQPQHF.

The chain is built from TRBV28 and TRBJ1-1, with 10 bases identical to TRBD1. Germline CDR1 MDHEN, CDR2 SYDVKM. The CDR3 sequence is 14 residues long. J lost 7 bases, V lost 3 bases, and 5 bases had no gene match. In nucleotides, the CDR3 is TGTGCCAGCAGTTTCCGACAGGGGGCGATTGAAGCTTTCTTT. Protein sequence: CASSFRQGAIEAFF.

The CDR3 loop reads CASSRTGQNTGELFF. In DNA, the CDR3 is TGTGCCAGCAGCCGAACGGGACAGAACACCGGGGAGCTGTTTTTT. The chain uses TRBV14 and TRBJ2-2; TRBD1 might be the D (6 bases). Germline lookup yields CDR1 SGHDN and CDR2 FVKESK. V gave up 4 bases and J gave up 1 base, with 10 bases separating them. The CDR3 extends over 15 amino acids.

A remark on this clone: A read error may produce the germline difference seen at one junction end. This CDR3 reads CASSLIAGTTGELFF. The DNA for the CDR3 is TGTGCCAGCAGTTTAATAGCGGGGACCACCGGGGAGCTGTTTTTT. The chain has TRBV7-3 and TRBJ2-2; 8 bases map to TRBD2. Germline loops: CDR1 SGHTA, CDR2 FQGTGA. CDR3 length: 15 amino acids.

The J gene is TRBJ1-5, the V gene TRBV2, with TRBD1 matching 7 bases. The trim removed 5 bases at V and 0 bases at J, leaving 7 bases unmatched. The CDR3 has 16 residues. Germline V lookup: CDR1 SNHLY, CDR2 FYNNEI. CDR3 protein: CASSHGGQFSNQPQHF. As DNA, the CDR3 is TGTGCCAGCAGTCACGGGGGACAGTTTAGCAATCAGCCCCAGCATTTT.

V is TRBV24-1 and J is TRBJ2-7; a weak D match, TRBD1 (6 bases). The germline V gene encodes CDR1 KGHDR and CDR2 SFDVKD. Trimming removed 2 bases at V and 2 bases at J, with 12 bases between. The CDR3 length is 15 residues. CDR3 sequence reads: CATSDSDRPTYEQYF. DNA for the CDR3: TGTGCCACCAGTGATTCTGACAGGCCTACCTACGAGCAGTACTTC.

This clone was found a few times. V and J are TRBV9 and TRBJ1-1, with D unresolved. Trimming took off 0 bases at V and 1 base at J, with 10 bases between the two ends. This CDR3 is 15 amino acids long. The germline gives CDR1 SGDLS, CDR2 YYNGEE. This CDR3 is CASSVEPSGNTEAFF. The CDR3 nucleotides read TGTGCCAGCAGCGTAGAACCCTCCGGGAACACTGAAGCTTTCTTT.

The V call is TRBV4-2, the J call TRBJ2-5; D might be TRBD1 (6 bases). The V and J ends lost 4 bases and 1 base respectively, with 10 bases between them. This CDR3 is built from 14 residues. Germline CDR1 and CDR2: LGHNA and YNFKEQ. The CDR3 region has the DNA TGTGCCAGCAGCCCCGGACAGACCCAAGAGACCCAGTACTTC. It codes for CASSPGQTQETQYF.

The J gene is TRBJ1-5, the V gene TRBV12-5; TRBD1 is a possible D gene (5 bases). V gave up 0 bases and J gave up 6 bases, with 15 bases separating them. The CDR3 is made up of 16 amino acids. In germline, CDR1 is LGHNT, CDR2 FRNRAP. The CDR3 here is CASGLVLSGGGQPQHF. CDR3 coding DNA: TGTGCTAGTGGTTTGGTACTGTCTGGGGGAGGTCAGCCCCAGCATTTT.

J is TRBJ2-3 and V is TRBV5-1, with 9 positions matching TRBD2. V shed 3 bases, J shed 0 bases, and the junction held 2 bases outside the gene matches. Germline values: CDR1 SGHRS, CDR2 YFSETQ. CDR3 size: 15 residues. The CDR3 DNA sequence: TGCGCCAGCAGCTCTCTAGCGGGGAGCACAGATACGCAGTATTTT. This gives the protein CASSSLAGSTDTQYF.

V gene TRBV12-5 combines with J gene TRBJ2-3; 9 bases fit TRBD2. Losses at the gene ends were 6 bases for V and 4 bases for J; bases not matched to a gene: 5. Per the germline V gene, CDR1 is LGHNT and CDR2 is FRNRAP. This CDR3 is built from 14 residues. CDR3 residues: CASGRGGASDTQYF. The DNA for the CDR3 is TGTGCTAGTGGCCGCGGGGGGGCCTCAGATACGCAGTATTTT.

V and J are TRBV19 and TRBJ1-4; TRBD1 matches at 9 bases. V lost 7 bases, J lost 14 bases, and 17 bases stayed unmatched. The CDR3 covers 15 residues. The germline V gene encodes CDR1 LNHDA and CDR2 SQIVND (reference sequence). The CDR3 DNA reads TGTGCCAGTACCAAAACGGGACAGGGCCTAGTTAGGCTGTTTTTT. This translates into CASTKTGQGLVRLFF.

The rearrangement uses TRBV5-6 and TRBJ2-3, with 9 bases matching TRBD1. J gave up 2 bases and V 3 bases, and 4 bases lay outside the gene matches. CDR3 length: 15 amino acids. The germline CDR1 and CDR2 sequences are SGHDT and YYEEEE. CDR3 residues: CASSSDRGNTDTQYF. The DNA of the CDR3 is TGTGCCAGCAGCTCTGACAGGGGGAACACAGATACGCAGTATTTT.

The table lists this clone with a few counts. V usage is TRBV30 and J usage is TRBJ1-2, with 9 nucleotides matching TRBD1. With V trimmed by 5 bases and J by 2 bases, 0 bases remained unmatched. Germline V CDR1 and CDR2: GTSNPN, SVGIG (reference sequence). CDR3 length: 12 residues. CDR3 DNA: TGTGCCTGGGACAGGGGGAACTATGGCTACACCTTC. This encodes CAWDRGNYGYTF.